This T cell receptor beta chain was profiled in a study of blood T cell repertoires in COVID-19. At the level of the study: Sites across the United States, Italy and Spain contributed samples from acute and convalescent COVID-19. PBMCs, B-cell-depleted T cells, or T cells provided the cDNA or gDNA that made up the material.

The V gene lost 3 bases and the J gene lost 6 bases, with 17 bases spanning the gap. CDR3 length: 15 residues. From germline, CDR1 is SGHVS and CDR2 FQNEAQ. How the authors handled the data: Amplification with reference gene primers provided the estimates of nucleated cell counts. Clones were sequenced by immunoSEQ multiplex PCR, and TCRdb holds only the in-frame ones, with some missing. The V and J calls and the clone size are those of that table, but D and trimming were determined from the DNA. Found here are more than 65,000 clones, 82% of them singletons; the top ten hold about a tenth. The specimen sequenced was peripheral blood. The receptor was derived from a woman aged 80 or over with acute or convalescent COVID-19. The rearrangement links TRBV7-8 to TRBJ1-1; a possible D gene is TRBD1 (6 bases). The CDR3 DNA sequence: TGTGCCAGCAGCTTCAACAGGGTAGAGGACGCTGAAGCTTTCTTT. The encoded protein is CASSFNRVEDAEAFF.